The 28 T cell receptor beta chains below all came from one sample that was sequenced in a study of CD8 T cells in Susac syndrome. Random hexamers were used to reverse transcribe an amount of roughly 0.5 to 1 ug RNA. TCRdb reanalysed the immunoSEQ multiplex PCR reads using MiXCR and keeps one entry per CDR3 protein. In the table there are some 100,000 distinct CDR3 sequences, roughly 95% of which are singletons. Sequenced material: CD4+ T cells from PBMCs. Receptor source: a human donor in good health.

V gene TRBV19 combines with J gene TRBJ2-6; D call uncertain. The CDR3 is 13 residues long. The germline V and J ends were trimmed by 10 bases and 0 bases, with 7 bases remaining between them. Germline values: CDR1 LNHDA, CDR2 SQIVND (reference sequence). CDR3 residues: CATLLSGANVLTF. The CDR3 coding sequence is TGTGCCACCCTACTCTCTGGGGCCAACGTCCTGACTTTC.

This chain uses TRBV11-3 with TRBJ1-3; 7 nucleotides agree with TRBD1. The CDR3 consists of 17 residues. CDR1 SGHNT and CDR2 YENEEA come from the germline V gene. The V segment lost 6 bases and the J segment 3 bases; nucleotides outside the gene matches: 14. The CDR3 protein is CASSLGAGQAGGNTIYF. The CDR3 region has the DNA TGTGCCAGCAGTCTTGGGGCCGGACAGGCAGGTGGAAACACCATATATTTT.

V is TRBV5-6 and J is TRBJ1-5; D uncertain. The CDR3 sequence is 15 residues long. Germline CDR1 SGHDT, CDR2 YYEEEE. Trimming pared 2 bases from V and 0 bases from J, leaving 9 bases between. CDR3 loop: CASSLRATSNQPQHF. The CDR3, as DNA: TGTGCCAGCAGCTTAAGGGCGACTAGCAATCAGCCCCAGCATTTT.

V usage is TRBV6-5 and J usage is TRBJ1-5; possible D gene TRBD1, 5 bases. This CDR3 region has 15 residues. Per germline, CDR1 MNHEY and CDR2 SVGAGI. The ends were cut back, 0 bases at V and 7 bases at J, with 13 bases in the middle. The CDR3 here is CASSYSRGEGQPQHF. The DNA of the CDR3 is TGTGCCAGCAGTTACTCGCGGGGGGAGGGACAGCCCCAGCATTTT.

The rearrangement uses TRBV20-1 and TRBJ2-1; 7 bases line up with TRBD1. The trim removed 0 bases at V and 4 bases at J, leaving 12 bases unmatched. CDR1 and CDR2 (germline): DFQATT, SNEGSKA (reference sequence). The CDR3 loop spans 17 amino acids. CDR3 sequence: CSARDKGARQNYNEQFF. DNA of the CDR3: TGCAGTGCTAGAGATAAGGGGGCGCGGCAAAATTACAATGAGCAGTTCTTC.

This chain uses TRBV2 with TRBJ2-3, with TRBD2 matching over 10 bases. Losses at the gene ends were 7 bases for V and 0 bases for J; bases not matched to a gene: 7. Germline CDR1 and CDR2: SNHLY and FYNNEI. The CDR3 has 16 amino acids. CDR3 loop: CASIAGGPRSTDTQYF. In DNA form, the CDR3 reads TGTGCCAGCATAGCGGGAGGACCCCGTAGCACAGATACGCAGTATTTT.

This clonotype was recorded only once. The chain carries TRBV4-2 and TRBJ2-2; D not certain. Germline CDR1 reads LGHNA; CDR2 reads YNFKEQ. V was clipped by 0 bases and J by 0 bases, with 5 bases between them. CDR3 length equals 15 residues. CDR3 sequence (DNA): TGTGCCAGCAGCCAAGAGTCATCGAACACCGGGGAGCTGTTTTTT. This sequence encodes CASSQESSNTGELFF.

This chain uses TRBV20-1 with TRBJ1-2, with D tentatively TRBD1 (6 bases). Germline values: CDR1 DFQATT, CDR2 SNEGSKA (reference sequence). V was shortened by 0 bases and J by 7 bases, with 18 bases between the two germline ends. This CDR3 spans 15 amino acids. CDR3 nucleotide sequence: TGCAGTGCTAGAGATCCTTCAGGGGCGGTCGGTGGCTACACCTTC. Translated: CSARDPSGAVGGYTF.

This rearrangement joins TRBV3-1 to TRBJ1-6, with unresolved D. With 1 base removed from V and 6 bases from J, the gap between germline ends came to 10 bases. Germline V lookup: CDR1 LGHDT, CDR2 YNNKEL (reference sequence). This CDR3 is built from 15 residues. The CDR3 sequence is CASSQGGQVNSPLHF. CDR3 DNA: TGTGCCAGCAGCCAAGGTGGGCAGGTTAATTCACCCCTCCACTTT.

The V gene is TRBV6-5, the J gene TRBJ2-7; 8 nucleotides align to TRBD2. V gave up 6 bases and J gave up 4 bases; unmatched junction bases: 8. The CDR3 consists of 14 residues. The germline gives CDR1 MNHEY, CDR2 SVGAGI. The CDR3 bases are TGTGCCAGCAGACAAAGCGGGAGTGGGTACGAGCAGTACTTC. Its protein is CASRQSGSGYEQYF.

The CDR3 DNA is TGCGCCAGCAACCTGACTAGCGTATCCTACAATGAGCAGTTCTTC. This gives the protein CASNLTSVSYNEQFF. This chain connects TRBV4-1 to TRBJ2-1; 8 bases fit TRBD2. The V gene end was trimmed by 7 bases and the J gene end by 1 base; junction bases not matched to a gene: 6. CDR3 length equals 15 residues. Germline V CDR1 and CDR2: MGHRA, YSYEKL.

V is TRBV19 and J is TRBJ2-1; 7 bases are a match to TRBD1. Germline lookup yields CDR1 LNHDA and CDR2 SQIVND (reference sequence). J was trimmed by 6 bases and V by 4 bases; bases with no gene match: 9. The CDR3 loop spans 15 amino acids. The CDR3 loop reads CASSTQRTGSNEQFF. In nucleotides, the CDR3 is TGTGCCAGTAGTACCCAACGGACAGGTTCCAATGAGCAGTTCTTC. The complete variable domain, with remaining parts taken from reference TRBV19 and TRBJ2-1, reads DGGITQSPKYLFRKEGQNVTLSCEQNLNHDAMYWYRQDPGQGLRLIYYSQIVNDFQKGDIAEGYSVSREKKESFPLTVTSAQKNPTAFYLCASSTQRTGSNEQFFGPGTRLTVL.

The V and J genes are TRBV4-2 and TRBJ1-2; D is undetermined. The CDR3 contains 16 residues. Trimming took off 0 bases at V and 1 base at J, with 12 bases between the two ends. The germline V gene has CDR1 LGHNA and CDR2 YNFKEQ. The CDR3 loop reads CASSQDTPGVNYGYTF. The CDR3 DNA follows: TGTGCCAGCAGCCAAGATACCCCCGGAGTTAACTATGGCTACACCTTC.

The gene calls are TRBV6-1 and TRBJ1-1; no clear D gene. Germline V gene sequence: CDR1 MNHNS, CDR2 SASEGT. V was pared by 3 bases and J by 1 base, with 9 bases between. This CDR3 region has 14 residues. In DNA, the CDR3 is TGTGCCAGCAGTGACCGACAATCGAACACTGAAGCTTTCTTT. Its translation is CASSDRQSNTEAFF.

This CDR3 reads CASSQLAGGLETQYF. Written as DNA, the CDR3 is TGTGCCAGCAGCCAACTCGCGGGGGGGCTGGAGACCCAGTACTTC. V and J are TRBV3-1 and TRBJ2-5, with TRBD2 matching over 9 bases. Germline CDR1 reads LGHDT; CDR2 reads YNNKEL (reference sequence). The CDR3 consists of 15 residues. J lost 5 bases, V lost 2 bases, and 6 bases had no gene match.

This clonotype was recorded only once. CDR3 residues: CASSSQSSDSPLHF. The CDR3 nucleotides are TGCGCCAGCAGCTCGCAGTCTTCGGATTCACCCCTCCACTTT. The J gene is TRBJ1-6, the V gene TRBV5-1; D is unclear. V lost 3 bases and J lost 8, with 12 bases in between. This CDR3 region has 14 residues. Germline V gene data show CDR1 as SGHRS and CDR2 as YFSETQ.

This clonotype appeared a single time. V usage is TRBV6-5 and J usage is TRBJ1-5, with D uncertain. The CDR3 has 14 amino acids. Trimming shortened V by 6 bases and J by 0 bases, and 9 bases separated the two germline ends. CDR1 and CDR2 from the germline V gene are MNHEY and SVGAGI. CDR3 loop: CASRPLGSNQPQHF. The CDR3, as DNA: TGTGCCAGCAGACCACTGGGTAGCAATCAGCCCCAGCATTTT.

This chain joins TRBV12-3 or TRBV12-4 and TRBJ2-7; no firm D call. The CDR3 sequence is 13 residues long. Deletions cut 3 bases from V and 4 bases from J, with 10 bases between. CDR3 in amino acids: CASSFGWGYEQYF. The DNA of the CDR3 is TGTGCCAGCAGTTTTGGGTGGGGATACGAGCAGTACTTC.

CDR3 sequence reads: CASSPTGTGRRETQYF. DNA of the CDR3: TGTGCCAGCAGCCCGACCGGGACAGGGCGGAGGGAGACCCAGTACTTC. The chain recombines TRBV6-6 with TRBJ2-5; 9 nucleotides agree with TRBD1. Losses at the gene ends were 6 bases for V and 5 bases for J; bases not matched to a gene: 13. Germline V gives CDR1 MNHNY, CDR2 SVGAGI (reference sequence). The CDR3 sequence is 16 residues long.

CDR3 in DNA: TGTGCCAGCAGGGGGTCCGGGACAGGGTCCTACGAGCAGTACTTC. It codes for CASRGSGTGSYEQYF. This chain uses TRBV27 with TRBJ2-7; TRBD1 aligns across 9 bases. Trimming took 6 bases from V and 1 from J; bases not matched to a gene: 7. The CDR3 length is 15 residues. Germline CDR1 reads MNHEY; CDR2 reads SMNVEV (reference sequence).

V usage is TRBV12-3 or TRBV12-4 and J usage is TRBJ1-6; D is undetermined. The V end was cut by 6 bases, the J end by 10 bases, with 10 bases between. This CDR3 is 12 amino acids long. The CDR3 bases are TGTGCCAGCAGCTCCGGTAGATCACCCCTCCACTTT. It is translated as CASSSGRSPLHF.

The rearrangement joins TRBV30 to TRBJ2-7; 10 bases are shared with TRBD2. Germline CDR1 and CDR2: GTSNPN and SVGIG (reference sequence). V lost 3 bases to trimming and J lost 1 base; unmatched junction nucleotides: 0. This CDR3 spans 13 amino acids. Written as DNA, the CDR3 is TGTGCCTGGAGAGCGGGGGGGTCCTACGAGCAGTACTTC. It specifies CAWRAGGSYEQYF. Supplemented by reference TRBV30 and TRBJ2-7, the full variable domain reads SQTIHQWPATLVQPVGSPLSLECTVEGTSNPNLYWYRQAAGRGLQLLFYSVGIGQISSEVPQNLSASRPQDRQFILSSKKLLLSDSGFYLCAWRAGGSYEQYFGPGTRLTVT.

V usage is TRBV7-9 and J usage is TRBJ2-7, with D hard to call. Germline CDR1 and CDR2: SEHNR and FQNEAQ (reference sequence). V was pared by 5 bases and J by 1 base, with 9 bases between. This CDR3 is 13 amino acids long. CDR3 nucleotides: TGTGCCAGCAGCCCAATCCCTTCCTACGAGCAGTACTTC. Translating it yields CASSPIPSYEQYF.

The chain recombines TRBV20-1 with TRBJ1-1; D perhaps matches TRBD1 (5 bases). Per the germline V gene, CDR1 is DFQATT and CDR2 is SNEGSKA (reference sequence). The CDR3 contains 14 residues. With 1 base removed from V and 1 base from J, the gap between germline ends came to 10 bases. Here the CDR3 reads CSARGGGRNTEAFF. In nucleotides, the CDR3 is TGCAGTGCTAGAGGTGGGGGGAGGAACACTGAAGCTTTCTTT.

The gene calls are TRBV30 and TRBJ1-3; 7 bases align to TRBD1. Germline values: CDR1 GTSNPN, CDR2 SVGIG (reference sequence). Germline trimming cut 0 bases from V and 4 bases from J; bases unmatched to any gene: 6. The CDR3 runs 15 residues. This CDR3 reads CAWSVSGGRGNTIYF. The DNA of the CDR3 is TGTGCCTGGAGTGTATCAGGGGGTCGAGGAAACACCATATATTTT.

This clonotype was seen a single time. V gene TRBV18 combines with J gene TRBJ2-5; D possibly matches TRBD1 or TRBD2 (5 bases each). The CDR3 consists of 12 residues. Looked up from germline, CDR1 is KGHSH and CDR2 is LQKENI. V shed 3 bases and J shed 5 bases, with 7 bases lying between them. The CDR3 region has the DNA TGTGCCAGCTCACCGGGGACGGAGACCCAGTACTTC. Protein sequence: CASSPGTETQYF.

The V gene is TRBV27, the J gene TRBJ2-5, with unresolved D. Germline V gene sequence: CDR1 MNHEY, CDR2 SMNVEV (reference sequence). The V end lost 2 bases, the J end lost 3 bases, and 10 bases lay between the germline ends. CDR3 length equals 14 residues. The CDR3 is CASSLGWTEETQYF. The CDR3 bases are TGTGCCAGCAGTTTAGGATGGACGGAAGAGACCCAGTACTTC.

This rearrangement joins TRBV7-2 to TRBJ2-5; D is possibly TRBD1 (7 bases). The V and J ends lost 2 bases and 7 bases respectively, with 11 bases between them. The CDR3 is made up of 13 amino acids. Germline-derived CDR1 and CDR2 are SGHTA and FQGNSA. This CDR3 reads CASSLRQGGTQYF. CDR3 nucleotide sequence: TGTGCCAGCAGCTTACGACAGGGAGGGACCCAGTACTTC.